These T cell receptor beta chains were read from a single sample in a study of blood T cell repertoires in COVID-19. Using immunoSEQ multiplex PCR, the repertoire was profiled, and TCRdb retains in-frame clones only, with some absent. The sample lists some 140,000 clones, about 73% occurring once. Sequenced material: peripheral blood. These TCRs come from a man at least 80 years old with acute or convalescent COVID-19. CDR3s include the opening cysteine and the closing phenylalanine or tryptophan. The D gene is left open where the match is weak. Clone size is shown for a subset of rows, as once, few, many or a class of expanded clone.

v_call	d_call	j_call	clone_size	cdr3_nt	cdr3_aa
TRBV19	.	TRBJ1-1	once	TGTGCCAGTAGTCAGGCCCAAGAAGCTTTCTTT	CASSQAQEAFF
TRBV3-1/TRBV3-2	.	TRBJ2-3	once	TGTGCCAGCAGCCAAGGGGGAGGAAACACAGATACGCAGTATTTT	CASSQGGGNTDTQYF
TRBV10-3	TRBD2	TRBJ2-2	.	TGTGCCACCGGGGGGGGGAGCGGGCGCAAAGTGGGCACCGGGGAGCTGTTTTTT	CATGGGSGRKVGTGELFF
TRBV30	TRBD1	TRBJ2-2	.	TGTGCCAAGAGAAAGACAGGGAGAGACACCGGGGAGCTGTTTTTT	CAKRKTGRDTGELFF
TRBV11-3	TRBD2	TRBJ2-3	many	TGTGCCAGCAGCTTACGAGCGGGGGGTACAGATACGCAGTATTTT	CASSLRAGGTDTQYF
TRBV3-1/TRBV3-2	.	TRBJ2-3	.	TGTGCCAGCAGCCAAGATCAGGATACGCAGTATTTT	CASSQDQDTQYF
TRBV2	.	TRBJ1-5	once	TGTGCCAGCAGTGAAGCAACAGGCGTCTGGACGGATCAGCCCCAGCATTTT	CASSEATGVWTDQPQHF
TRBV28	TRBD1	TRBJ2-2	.	TGTGCCAGCTCGAGGACAGGGGAGGCCGGGGAGCTGTTTTTT	CASSRTGEAGELFF
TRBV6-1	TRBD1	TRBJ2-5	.	TGTGCCAGCAGTGAACCCTGGACAGGGTTTGAAGAGACCCAGTACTTC	CASSEPWTGFEETQYF
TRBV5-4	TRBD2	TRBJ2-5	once	TGTGCCAGCAGCTTGGCTAGCGGCCAAGAGACCCAGTACTTC	CASSLASGQETQYF
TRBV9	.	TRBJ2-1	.	TGTGCCAGCAGCGCAGCGACGGAGTACAATGAGCAGTTCTTC	CASSAATEYNEQFF
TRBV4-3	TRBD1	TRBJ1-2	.	TGCGCCAGCAGCCAAGCGTCCGGGGCAGGGGGGAATGGCTACACCTTC	CASSQASGAGGNGYTF
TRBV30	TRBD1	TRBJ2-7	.	TGTGCCTGGAGTGAACAGGGGAACGAGCAGTACTTC	CAWSEQGNEQYF
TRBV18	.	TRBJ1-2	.	TGTGCCAGCTCACCAACGGCGGTTGACTATGGCTACACCTTC	CASSPTAVDYGYTF
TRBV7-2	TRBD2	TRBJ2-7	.	TGTGCCAGCAGCTTGGGACTAGATCCGACCTACGAGCAGTACTTC	CASSLGLDPTYEQYF
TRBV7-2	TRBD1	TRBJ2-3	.	TGTGCCAGCAGCTTACAGGGGGCGGATACGCAGTATTTT	CASSLQGADTQYF
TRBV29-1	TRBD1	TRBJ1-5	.	TGCAGCGTTGCCTCCGGGACAGGTAATCAGCCCCAGCATTTT	CSVASGTGNQPQHF
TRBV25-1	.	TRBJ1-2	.	TGTGCCAGCAGTGAACCCTCGGGAATCGGAGAGCGGAGCTACACCTTC	CASSEPSGIGERSYTF
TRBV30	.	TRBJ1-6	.	TGTGCCTGGAGCGGAGTGGGTTCACCCCTCCACTTT	CAWSGVGSPLHF
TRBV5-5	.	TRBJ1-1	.	TGTGCCAGCAGCGTTCCGGGACAGAACACTGAAGCTTTCTTT	CASSVPGQNTEAFF
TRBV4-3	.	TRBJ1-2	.	TGCGCCAGCAGCCAAGAAACAGGTTCTAACTATGGCTACACCTTC	CASSQETGSNYGYTF
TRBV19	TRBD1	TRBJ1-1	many	TGTGCCAGTAGTACTCTGACAGGGGGAAGATATTTTGGCACTGAAGCTTTCTTT	CASSTLTGGRYFGTEAFF
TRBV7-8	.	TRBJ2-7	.	TGTGCCAGCAGTCCAGGGGGGCTAGCGGGCTCCTACGAGCAGTACTTC	CASSPGGLAGSYEQYF
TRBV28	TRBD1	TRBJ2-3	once	TGTGCCAGCAGTTCCTGGCAGGGGGCCACAGATACGCAGTATTTT	CASSSWQGATDTQYF
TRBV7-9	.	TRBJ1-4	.	TGTGCCAGCAGCTTAGTCAGCGGCTATGAAAAACTGTTTTTT	CASSLVSGYEKLFF
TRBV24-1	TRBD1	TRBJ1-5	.	TGTGCCACCAGTGAGGCCGGGACAGGGTATCAGCCCCAGCATTTT	CATSEAGTGYQPQHF
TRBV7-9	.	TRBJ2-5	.	TGTGCCAGCAGCTTATTAGCAAACGGGGAGACCCAGTACTTC	CASSLLANGETQYF
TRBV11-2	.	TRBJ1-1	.	TGTGCCAGCACCGCGCGGGGGGGACTACTGAACACTGAAGCTTTCTTT	CASTARGGLLNTEAFF
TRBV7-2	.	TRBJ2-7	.	TGTGCCAGCAGCTCCTCGAGGATTTACTCCTACGAGCAGTACTTC	CASSSSRIYSYEQYF
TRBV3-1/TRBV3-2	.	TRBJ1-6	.	TGTGCCAGCAGCCACGAAGTTCTAGCAGGGGTCGATTCACCCCTCCACTTT	CASSHEVLAGVDSPLHF
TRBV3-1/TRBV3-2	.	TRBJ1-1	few	TGTGCCAGCAGCCGTACGGAAGGCAGGACTGAAGCTTTCTTT	CASSRTEGRTEAFF
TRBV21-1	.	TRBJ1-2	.	TGTGCCAGCCCCCCGACAGGGGGCAGCGGGGGGAACTATGGCTACACCTTC	CASPPTGGSGGNYGYTF
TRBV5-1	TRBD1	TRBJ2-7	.	TGCGCCAGCAGCCCGGGACAGGGTGTCCACGAGCAGTACTTC	CASSPGQGVHEQYF
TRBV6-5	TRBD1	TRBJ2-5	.	TGTGCCACCGGGACAGACCAAGAGACCCAGTACTTC	CATGTDQETQYF
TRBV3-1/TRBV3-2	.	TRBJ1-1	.	TGTGCCAGCAGTCCAGGTGCGTCCGTCACTGAAGCTTTCTTT	CASSPGASVTEAFF
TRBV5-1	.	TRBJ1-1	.	TGCGCCAGCAGCTTGGCTGTGTCAGGCTCAGGTGAAGCTTTCTTT	CASSLAVSGSGEAFF
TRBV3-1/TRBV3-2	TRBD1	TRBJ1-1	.	TGTGCCAGCAGGGGACAGGGAGGAACTGAAGCTTTCTTT	CASRGQGGTEAFF
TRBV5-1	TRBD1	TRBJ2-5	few	TGCGCCAGCAGTCGGGACAGGGAAGAGACCCAGTACTTC	CASSRDREETQYF
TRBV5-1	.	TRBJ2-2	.	TGCGCCACCCAGGACGGGGACACCGGGGAGCTGTTTTTT	CATQDGDTGELFF
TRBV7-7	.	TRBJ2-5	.	TGTGCTAGCAGCCCGGGATTACAAGAGACCCAGTACTTC	CASSPGLQETQYF
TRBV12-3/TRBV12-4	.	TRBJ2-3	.	TGTGCCAGCAGTAACAGGGTTCCAGATACGCAGTATTTT	CASSNRVPDTQYF
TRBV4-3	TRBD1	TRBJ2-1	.	TGCGCCAGCAGCCAAGATGGGACAGGGGGAAATGAGCAGTTCTTC	CASSQDGTGGNEQFF
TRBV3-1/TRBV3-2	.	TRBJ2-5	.	TGTGCCAGCAGCCAAGATGGCTCCGGCCACCCAAGGAGAGAGACCCAGTACTTC	CASSQDGSGHPRRETQYF
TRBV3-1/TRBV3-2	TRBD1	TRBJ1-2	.	TGTGCCAGCAGCCAAGGGGCCAATTACAGGGGCCGCGGGGGCTACACCTTC	CASSQGANYRGRGGYTF
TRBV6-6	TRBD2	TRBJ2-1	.	TGTGCCAGCAGTTACGGCGGGGGGGGATCCTACAATGAGCAGTTCTTC	CASSYGGGGSYNEQFF
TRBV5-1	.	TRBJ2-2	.	TGCGCCAGCAGCTTAAACCAGGGGTACGGGGAGCTGTTTTTT	CASSLNQGYGELFF
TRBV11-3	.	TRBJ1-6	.	TGTGCCAGCAGCCCCTCCGGGGGGCGGCGTTCCTATAATTCACCCCTCCACTTT	CASSPSGGRRSYNSPLHF
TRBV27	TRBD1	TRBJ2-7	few	TGTGCCAGCAGTCCTAGGACAGGGGGCTACGAGCAGTACTTC	CASSPRTGGYEQYF
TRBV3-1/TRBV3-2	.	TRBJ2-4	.	TGTGCCAGCAGCGACCTCGAGGTCCCCGGGAACATTCAGTACTTC	CASSDLEVPGNIQYF
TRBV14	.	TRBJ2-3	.	TGTGCCAGCAGCCAGACGACTGGTACGCAGTATTTT	CASSQTTGTQYF
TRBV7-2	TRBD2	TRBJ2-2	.	TGTGCCAGCAACCTGGCGGGGGGGACCGGGGAGCTGTTTTTT	CASNLAGGTGELFF
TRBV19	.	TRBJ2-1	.	TGTGCCAGTAGTATAGAAGGGAGGTGGTCAGAACACGGGCAGTTCTTC	CASSIEGRWSEHGQFF
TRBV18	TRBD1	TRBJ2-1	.	TGTGCCAGCTCACTCCGGACAGGGCCCTCCTACAATGAGCAGTTCTTC	CASSLRTGPSYNEQFF
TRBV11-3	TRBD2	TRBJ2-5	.	TGTGCCAGCAGCTTAGGGGGGGGGCAAGAGACCCAGTACTTC	CASSLGGGQETQYF